The clone carrying this T cell receptor (beta chain) was seen a handful of times. The data were produced by immunoSEQ multiplex PCR, yet TCRdb's version contains in-frame clones alone and is incomplete. The profile shows approximately 300,000 clones, just over 85% of them singletons. V was shortened by 1 base and J by 5 bases, with 5 bases between the two germline ends. Germline CDR1 reads SGHVS; CDR2 reads FQNEAQ. The CDR3 is 13 amino acids. The sample belongs to a study of blood T cell repertoires in COVID-19. Across the study: The cDNA or gDNA used as material had been derived from T cells, B-cell-depleted T cells, or PBMCs.

Sequenced material: PBMCs or T cells enriched from blood (not recorded which). This chain uses TRBV7-8 with TRBJ1-4, with D maybe TRBD1 (5 bases). This clonotype originated in a woman aged 18-29 years who had recovered from COVID-19. The CDR3 coding sequence is TGTGCCAGCAGCTTAGGACAGAATGAAAAACTGTTTTTT. Translated, it gives CASSLGQNEKLFF.